The clone carrying this T cell receptor beta chain has a handful of counts. In the library, unique molecular identifiers were attached to individual cDNA molecules. TCRdb redid the calling of the RACE reads with MiXCR, one entry per CDR3 protein. The sample holds more than 150,000 distinct CDR3 sequences, just under 30% seen once. The data were taken from a study of human T cells and chemical hapten exposure. Overall study: Each patient's scalp received weekly diphenylcyclopropenone throughout the roughly 24-week study. Per-sample TCR yield variation was attributed mainly to small pooled library volume differences.

The time point: pre-sensitization, week 0. The treatment denotes: therapeutic diphenylcyclopropenone sensitization with weekly scalp DPC. CDR1 and CDR2 from the germline V gene are LNHDA and SQIVND (reference sequence). After removal of 5 bases from V and 7 bases from J, the junction contained 7 bases not matched to a gene. The CDR3 has 14 amino acids. The sample here was whole blood, taken in connection with sensitization to the hapten diphenylcyclopropenone (DPC). The chain couples TRBV19 to TRBJ1-5; 8 bases align to TRBD1. The TCR originated in a woman aged 30 to 39 with alopecia areata. Some clones in this sample may be carry-over from other donors' samples. CDR3: CASSLTGVEQPQHF. CDR3 bases: TGTGCCAGTAGTTTGACAGGGGTTGAACAGCCCCAGCATTTT.